This TCR beta chain was sequenced for a study of blood T cell repertoires in COVID-19 (dated by TCRdb to 2020 to 2022). Describing the broader study: The collaborator samples originated in the United States, Italy and Spain and spanned the acute and convalescent phases of COVID-19. The prospective study material was composed of cDNA or gDNA derived from T cells, B-cell-depleted T cells, or PBMCs. Subjects who had been exposed to COVID-19, were actively infected with it, or had recovered from it provided the deeply sampled blood TCRbeta repertoires that made up the dataset. A freely available public database, intended as a resource for researchers studying the immune response to SARS-CoV-2, is where the repertoires were released. Samples were obtained from the ongoing ImmuneRACE study (first 160 participants) and from about 1,300 subjects provided by 6 global collaborators. The sample metadata nearly always contained a de-identified subject ID, COVID-19 status, age in years and sex. Where available, HLA class I and class II types were taken from metadata supplied by the sample provider and were not determined by assay-based typing. Results and caveats for the whole study, not just this receptor: How much clinical and demographic metadata was included differed by source and by participant, and the metadata was provided uncurated.

The immunoSEQ Assay, a bias-controlled multiplex PCR, was used to amplify TCRbeta CDR3 regions from genomic DNA. The study's own analysis went as follows. Within the assay, amplification of reference gene primers was used to estimate how many nucleated cells each sample contained. To quantify the absolute abundance of each unique TCRbeta CDR3 rearrangement, sequence reads were collapsed and filtered. For each sample, productive Simpson clonality was calculated by taking the square root of Simpson's diversity index across productive rearrangements. The clones in this table, taken by TCRdb from immuneACCESS, are in-frame only. Not every clone is retained; where verified, under half of the shortfall comes from an unresolved V gene, and the cause of the rest is unknown. For V, J and clone size, that table is used; D and trimming come from the DNA. Across this sample there are 83,000 or so clones, with around 80% seen only once. The top ten constitute less than 25% of the sample.

Collaborating institutions collected whole blood in K2EDTA tubes following their own protocols. For TCRbeta analysis, collaborators shipped samples in one of three forms: frozen whole blood, isolated PBMCs, or DNA extracted from either of those sample types. The table lists this clone with a few counts. The target of this receptor is not known. No per-base quality is available; no much larger clone lies one base away. From the cysteine through the phenylalanine, the CDR3 covers 13 amino acids. Only the CDR3 DNA is retained, 39 bases long and in frame from the first base. For CDR1 and CDR2, the germline V gene (reference sequence) lists LNHDA and SQIVND. The junction shows trimming of 4 bases on V and 2 bases on J, plus 6 bases between the germline ends.

The chain is encoded by TRBV19 joined to TRBJ1-5, with no confident D gene call. Sequenced sample: peripheral blood. This TCR was recovered from a human donor in a cohort sampled during active COVID-19. The CDR3 protein is CASSNRGNQPQHF. The DNA sequence is TGTGCCAGTAGTAACAGAGGCAATCAGCCCCAGCATTTT.